Below are 25 T cell receptor beta chains sequenced from a single sample in a study of OX40 agonist ivuxolimab in advanced cancers. TCRdb keeps only in-frame clones here, not all; method: immunoSEQ multiplex PCR. The sample consists of tens of thousands of clones, more than 70% of them appearing once. The sample consisted of CD4+ or CD8+ T cells sorted from blood, taken in a trial of the OX40 agonist ivuxolimab. The receptors derive from an adult with an advanced solid tumor such as melanoma, head and neck, liver or kidney cancer.

The chain has TRBV15 and TRBJ1-2; D possibly corresponds to TRBD1 (5 bases). This CDR3 spans 15 amino acids. The V and J ends lost 0 bases and 4 bases respectively, with 12 bases between them. Germline loops: CDR1 LNHNV, CDR2 YYDKDF (reference sequence). Written as DNA, the CDR3 is TGTGCCACCAGCAGAGATCCGGGGGGAGGCTATGGCTACACCTTC. It translates to CATSRDPGGGYGYTF.

As DNA, the CDR3 is TGTGCCAGCAGTGACGGCCAGGGCGGTGAGCAGTTCTTC. Translation: CASSDGQGGEQFF. The rearrangement uses TRBV2 and TRBJ2-1; tentative D call: TRBD1 (5 bases). Trimming pared 3 bases from V and 9 bases from J, leaving 12 bases between. The CDR3 is 13 amino acids. Germline values: CDR1 SNHLY, CDR2 FYNNEI. The whole variable domain, filled in from reference TRBV2 and TRBJ2-1, reads EPEVTQTPSHQVTQMGQEVILRCVPISNHLYFYWYRQILGQKVEFLVSFYNNEISEKSEIFDDQFSVERPDGSNFTLKIRSTKLEDSAMYFCASSDGQGGEQFFGPGTRLTVL.

This clone was observed a single time. The CDR3 loop reads CASSRLDEQFF. CDR3 in DNA: TGTGCCAGCAGTCGACTGGATGAGCAGTTCTTC. V usage is TRBV2 and J usage is TRBJ2-1; D unclear. V was pared by 5 bases and J by 8 bases, with 7 bases between. The germline gives CDR1 SNHLY, CDR2 FYNNEI. This CDR3 is 11 amino acids long.

To note about this clone: Other DNA sequences in the same sample also yield this CDR3. The chain employs TRBV6-5 and TRBJ2-7, with 8 bases aligning to TRBD2. The CDR3 runs to 14 residues. V shed 6 bases, J shed 4 bases, and the junction held 8 bases outside the gene matches. The germline V gene encodes CDR1 MNHEY and CDR2 SVGAGI. Here the CDR3 DNA reads TGTGCCAGCAGCCGTGGGCGGGAGGAATACGAGCAGTACGTC. This gives the protein CASSRGREEYEQYV.

The V and J genes are TRBV16 and TRBJ1-6; D call uncertain. Germline V gives CDR1 KGHSY, CDR2 FQNENV. Trimming pared 4 bases from V and 3 bases from J, leaving 7 bases between. The CDR3 contains 14 residues. As DNA, the CDR3 is TGTGCCAGCAGCCCCCATGACTATAATTCACCCCTCCACTTT. Its protein product is CASSPHDYNSPLHF.

This clone was seen just once. V is TRBV30 and J is TRBJ2-1; 10 nucleotides match TRBD2. CDR3 length: 14 amino acids. Trimming at V came to 3 bases and at J to 9 bases, leaving 8 bases not matched to a gene. Germline CDR1 GTSNPN, CDR2 SVGIG (reference sequence). The CDR3 loop is CAWSALAGAVEQFF. Here the CDR3 DNA reads TGTGCCTGGAGCGCTCTAGCGGGAGCAGTTGAGCAGTTCTTC. The full variable domain, completed using reference TRBV30 and TRBJ2-1, is SQTIHQWPATLVQPVGSPLSLECTVEGTSNPNLYWYRQAAGRGLQLLFYSVGIGQISSEVPQNLSASRPQDRQFILSSKKLLLSDSGFYLCAWSALAGAVEQFFGPGTRLTVL.

CDR3 in DNA: TGTGCCAGCACCGATCTGTCGGAGGTGGGAGAGACCCAGTACTTC. Translation: CASTDLSEVGETQYF. This sequence joins TRBV2 and TRBJ2-5; D is possibly TRBD2 (5 bases). The V and J ends lost 7 bases and 4 bases respectively, with 19 bases between them. Germline-derived CDR1 and CDR2 are SNHLY and FYNNEI. The CDR3 totals 15 residues. The entire variable domain, with the rest obtained from reference TRBV2 and TRBJ2-5, is as follows: EPEVTQTPSHQVTQMGQEVILRCVPISNHLYFYWYRQILGQKVEFLVSFYNNEISEKSEIFDDQFSVERPDGSNFTLKIRSTKLEDSAMYFCASTDLSEVGETQYFGPGTRLLVL.

This chain links TRBV4-3 with TRBJ2-6; D not resolved. The CDR3 extends over 15 amino acids. The germline gives CDR1 LGHNA, CDR2 YSLEER. V dropped 6 bases and J dropped 2 bases, with 11 bases sitting between them. CDR3 coding DNA: TGCGCCAGCAGGCCAAGCAATCCTGGGGCCAACGTCCTGACTTTC. Its translation: CASRPSNPGANVLTF.

This clone was observed a single time. V is TRBV29-1 and J is TRBJ2-1; TRBD2 matches 11 bases. Trimming at V came to 2 bases and at J to 4 bases, leaving 4 bases not matched to a gene. Germline CDR1 and CDR2: SQVTM and ANQGSEA. CDR3 length: 15 residues. CDR3 DNA sequence: TGCAGCGTTGAACCCATAGCGGGGGGGTACAATGAGCAGTTCTTC. It codes for CSVEPIAGGYNEQFF.

The chain uses TRBV5-1 and TRBJ2-7; 13 nucleotides align to TRBD2. The CDR3 is 14 residues long. Germline CDR1 and CDR2: SGHRS and YFSETQ. Trimming took 2 bases from V and 5 from J; bases not matched to a gene: 1. The CDR3 nucleotides read TGCGCCAGCAGCTTAGGACTAGCGGGAGACGAGCAGTACTTC. Its protein is CASSLGLAGDEQYF.

The chain couples TRBV5-1 to TRBJ2-3; weak D call: TRBD1 (6 bases). Looked up from germline, CDR1 is SGHRS and CDR2 is YFSETQ. The V gene lost 4 bases and the J gene lost 4 bases, with 19 bases spanning the gap. CDR3 length: 16 amino acids. CDR3 bases: TGCGCCAGCAGCCCCTCTACTTGGGGGCAGCCAGATACGCAGTATTTT. It specifies CASSPSTWGQPDTQYF. The variable domain in full, completed from reference TRBV5-1 and TRBJ2-3, reads KAGVTQTPRYLIKTRGQQVTLSCSPISGHRSVSWYQQTPGQGLQFLFEYFSETQRNKGNFPGRFSGRQFSNSRSEMNVSTLELGDSALYLCASSPSTWGQPDTQYFGPGTRLTVL.

The V gene is TRBV14, the J gene TRBJ2-5; D assignment may be TRBD1 or TRBD2 (6 bases each). Trimming removed 1 base at V and 4 bases at J, with 10 bases between. Per the germline V gene, CDR1 is SGHDN and CDR2 is FVKESK. The CDR3 totals 14 residues. CDR3 loop: CASSQVQGGETQYF. The CDR3 region has the DNA TGTGCCAGCAGCCAAGTACAGGGAGGAGAGACCCAGTACTTC.

The chain links TRBV2 to TRBJ2-1, with a tentative D call TRBD2 (6 bases). The CDR3 runs to 11 residues. Per the germline V gene, CDR1 is SNHLY and CDR2 is FYNNEI. V was clipped by 6 bases and J by 14 bases, with 14 bases between them. The CDR3 bases are TGTGCCAGCAGCCGGGACTTCCTGAAGTTCTTC. It codes for CASSRDFLKFF.

The CDR3 here is CASSLGSGGPSYNEQFF. In DNA, the CDR3 is TGTGCCAGCAGTTTAGGTAGCGGGGGGCCTTCCTACAATGAGCAGTTCTTC. This sequence joins TRBV28 and TRBJ2-1, with 10 positions matching TRBD2. With 2 bases clipped from V and 1 base from J, the junction kept 5 bases outside the gene matches. The length of the CDR3 is 17 residues. Per germline, CDR1 MDHEN and CDR2 SYDVKM.

This chain connects TRBV28 to TRBJ2-7, with D possibly matching TRBD1 (6 bases). Trimming removed 4 bases at V and 4 bases at J, with 11 bases between. This CDR3 is built from 13 residues. Per the germline V gene, CDR1 is MDHEN and CDR2 is SYDVKM. The CDR3 region is CASSSDRKYEQYV. The CDR3 coding sequence is TGTGCCAGCAGTTCAGACAGGAAGTACGAGCAGTACGTC.

The sample holds one count of this clone. J is TRBJ1-4 and V is TRBV5-1; D ambiguous. The CDR3 is made up of 14 amino acids. Per the germline V gene, CDR1 is SGHRS and CDR2 is YFSETQ. Trimming left V 2 bases short and J 0 bases short, with 5 bases between. CDR3 sequence: CASSFSTTNEKLFF. The CDR3 DNA is TGCGCCAGCAGCTTCAGCACAACTAATGAAAAACTGTTTTTT.

J is TRBJ2-1 and V is TRBV19; no clear D. The CDR3 runs to 13 residues. The V end lost 5 bases, the J end lost 7 bases, and 12 bases lay between the germline ends. Germline values: CDR1 LNHDA, CDR2 SQIVND (reference sequence). The CDR3 spells CASSGNLGNEQFF. In DNA, the CDR3 is TGTGCCAGTAGTGGGAATCTGGGTAATGAGCAGTTCTTC.

V is TRBV4-1 and J is TRBJ2-3; D call uncertain. V lost 4 bases and J 1 base, leaving 12 bases between the germline ends. The CDR3 has 15 residues. Germline V gene sequence: CDR1 MGHRA, CDR2 YSYEKL. CDR3 sequence (DNA): TGCGCCAGCAGCCTTTACGGCACGGGCACAGATACGCAGTATTTT. As protein: CASSLYGTGTDTQYF.

This chain connects TRBV9 to TRBJ2-3; 11 bases map to TRBD2. This CDR3 spans 18 amino acids. Trimming cost V 0 bases and J 2 bases; bases outside gene matches: 8. In germline, CDR1 is SGDLS, CDR2 YYNGEE. The CDR3 DNA reads TGTGCCAGCAGCGTAGAAGGACTAGCGGGCCTAGACACAGATACGCAGTATTTT. Its translation is CASSVEGLAGLDTDTQYF.

The CDR3, as DNA: TGTGCCAGCAGCTTCGAGAACTCCTACGAGCAGTACGTC. Encoded protein: CASSFENSYEQYV. The J gene is TRBJ2-7, the V gene TRBV7-9; D gene unclear. Germline loops: CDR1 SEHNR, CDR2 FQNEAQ (reference sequence). V was cut by 3 bases and J by 0 bases, with 6 bases left in between. CDR3 length: 13 amino acids.

The chain uses TRBV15 and TRBJ1-3, with a tentative D call TRBD1 (6 bases). The CDR3 length is 14 residues. V was trimmed by 3 bases and J by 4 bases, leaving 10 bases between them. Germline lookup yields CDR1 LNHNV and CDR2 YYDKDF (reference sequence). The CDR3 sequence is CATSRAGVGNTIYF. CDR3 sequence (DNA): TGTGCCACCAGCAGGGCAGGGGTCGGAAACACCATATATTTT.

As concerns this clone: Relative to the germline gene, one junction end is altered; a read error may explain this. The chain combines TRBV5-6 with TRBJ1-2, with D possibly being TRBD1 (5 bases). The CDR3 spans 11 residues. In germline, CDR1 is SGHDT, CDR2 YYEEEE. Here the CDR3 reads CASSLGGASAF. CDR3 DNA sequence: TGTGCCAGCAGCTTGGGGGGCGCAAGTGCCTTC.

The chain recombines TRBV13 with TRBJ2-5; 7 nucleotides line up with TRBD2. CDR1 is PRHDT and CDR2 is FYEKMQ in the germline V gene (reference sequence). Trimming removed 4 bases from V and 5 bases from J; junction bases left unmatched: 7. There are 14 residues in the CDR3. The CDR3 reads CASSSWTSQETQYF. CDR3 DNA: TGTGCCAGCAGCTCTTGGACTAGTCAGGAGACCCAGTACTTC. The complete variable domain, with remaining parts taken from reference TRBV13 and TRBJ2-5, reads AAGVIQSPRHLIKEKRETATLKCYPIPRHDTVYWYQQGPGQDPQFLISFYEKMQSDKGSIPDRFSAQQFSDYHSELNMSSLELGDSALYFCASSSWTSQETQYFGPGTRLLVL.

J is TRBJ1-4 and V is TRBV27; D not certain. Trimming took off 1 base at V and 7 bases at J, with 10 bases between the two ends. Germline V gene sequence: CDR1 MNHEY, CDR2 SMNVEV (reference sequence). The CDR3 length is 14 residues. CDR3 coding DNA: TGTGCCAGCAGTTTATACGCTTCTGCTGAAAAACTGTTTTTT. Its protein is CASSLYASAEKLFF.

A few counts support this clone. V and J are TRBV28 and TRBJ1-1, with D unclear. The length of the CDR3 is 11 residues. With 3 bases removed from V and 5 bases from J, the gap between germline ends came to 4 bases. The germline V gene encodes CDR1 MDHEN and CDR2 SYDVKM. The CDR3 bases are TGTGCCAGCAGTTTCTGGACTGAAGCTTTCTTT. Its translation is CASSFWTEAFF.